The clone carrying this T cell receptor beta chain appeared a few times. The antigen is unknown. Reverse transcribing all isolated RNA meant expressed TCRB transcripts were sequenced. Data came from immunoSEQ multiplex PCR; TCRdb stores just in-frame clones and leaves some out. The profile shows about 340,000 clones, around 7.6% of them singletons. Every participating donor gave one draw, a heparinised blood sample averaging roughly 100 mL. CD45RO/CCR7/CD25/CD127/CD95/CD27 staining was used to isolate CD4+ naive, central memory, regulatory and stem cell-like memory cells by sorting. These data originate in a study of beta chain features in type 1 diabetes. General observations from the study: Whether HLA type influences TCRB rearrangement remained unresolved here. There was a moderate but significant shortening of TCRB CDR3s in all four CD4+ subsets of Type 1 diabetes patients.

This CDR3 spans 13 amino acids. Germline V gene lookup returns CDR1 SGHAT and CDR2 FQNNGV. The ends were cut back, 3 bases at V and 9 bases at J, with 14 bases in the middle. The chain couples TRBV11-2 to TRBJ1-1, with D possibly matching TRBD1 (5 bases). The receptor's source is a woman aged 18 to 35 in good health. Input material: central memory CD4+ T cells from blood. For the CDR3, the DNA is TGTGCCAGCAGCTTTTGGGGCAGCCAGAAAGCTTTCTTT. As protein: CASSFWGSQKAFF.